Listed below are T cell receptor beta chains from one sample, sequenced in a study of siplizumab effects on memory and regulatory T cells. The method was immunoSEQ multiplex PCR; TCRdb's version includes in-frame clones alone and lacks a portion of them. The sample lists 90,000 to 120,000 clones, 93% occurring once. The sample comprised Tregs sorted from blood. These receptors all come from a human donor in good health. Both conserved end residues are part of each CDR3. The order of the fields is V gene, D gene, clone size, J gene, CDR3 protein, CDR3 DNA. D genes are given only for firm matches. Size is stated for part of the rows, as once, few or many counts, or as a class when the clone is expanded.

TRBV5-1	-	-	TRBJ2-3	CASNWWDTQYF	TGCGCCAGCAATTGGTGGGATACGCAGTATTTT
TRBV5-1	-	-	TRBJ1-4	CASSLTPATNEKLFF	TGCGCCAGCAGCTTAACCCCGGCAACTAATGAAAAACTGTTTTTT
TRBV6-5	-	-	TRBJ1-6	CASSYAGTYSPLHF	TGTGCCAGCAGTTACGCGGGGACTTATTCACCCCTCCACTTT
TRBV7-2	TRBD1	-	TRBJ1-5	CASSLAGQGGSQGQPQHF	TGTGCCAGCAGCTTAGCGGGACAGGGCGGTTCCCAGGGTCAGCCCCAGCATTTT
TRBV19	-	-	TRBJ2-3	CASTDTQYF	TGTGCCAGCACAGATACGCAGTATTTT
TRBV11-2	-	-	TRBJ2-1	CASSLDPAYNEQFF	TGTGCCAGCAGCTTAGACCCTGCCTACAATGAGCAGTTCTTC
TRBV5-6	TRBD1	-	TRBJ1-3	CASSPRGTEGGNTIYF	TGTGCCAGCAGTCCTAGGGGGACAGAGGGTGGAAACACCATATATTTT
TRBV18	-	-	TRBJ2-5	CASSPQRSETQYF	TGTGCCAGCTCACCACAGCGATCAGAGACCCAGTACTTC
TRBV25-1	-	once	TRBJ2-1	CASSDLRTGPYNEQFF	TGTGCCAGCAGTGACCTTCGAACAGGGCCCTACAATGAGCAGTTCTTC
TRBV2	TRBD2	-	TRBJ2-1	CASSSGTSGYNEQFF	TGTGCCAGCAGTTCCGGGACTAGCGGGTACAATGAGCAGTTCTTC
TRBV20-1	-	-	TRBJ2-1	CSAINEQFF	TGCAGTGCTATAAATGAGCAGTTCTTC
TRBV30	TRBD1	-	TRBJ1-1	CAWRQGGGGAFF	TGTGCCTGGAGACAGGGGGGGGGCGGAGCTTTCTTT
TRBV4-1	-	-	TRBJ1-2	CASSQEGQSYYGYTF	TGCGCCAGCAGCCAAGAGGGTCAGTCCTACTATGGCTACACCTTC
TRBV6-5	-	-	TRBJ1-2	CASSGFNYGYTF	TGTGCCAGCAGCGGGTTTAACTATGGCTACACCTTC
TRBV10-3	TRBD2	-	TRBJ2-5	CAISESFATSVVAQYF	TGTGCCATCAGTGAGTCTTTCGCGACTAGCGTTGTGGCCCAGTACTTC
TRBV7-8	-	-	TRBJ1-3	CASSYTFRGEAGNTIYF	TGTGCCAGCAGCTATACGTTCCGGGGAGAAGCTGGAAACACCATATATTTT
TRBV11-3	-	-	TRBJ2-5	CASSLPGMETQYF	TGTGCCAGCAGCCTCCCAGGGATGGAGACCCAGTACTTC
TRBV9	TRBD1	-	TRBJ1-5	CASSVGQGGQPQHF	TGTGCCAGCAGCGTGGGACAGGGCGGCCAGCCCCAGCATTTT
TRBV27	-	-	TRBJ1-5	CASRSGNQPQHF	TGTGCCAGCAGGTCGGGAAATCAGCCCCAGCATTTT
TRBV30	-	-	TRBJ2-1	CAWSGGAVSSYNEQFF	TGTGCCTGGAGTGGGGGGGCGGTAAGCTCCTACAATGAGCAGTTCTTC
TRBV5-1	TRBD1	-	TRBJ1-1	CASSGTGGVNTEAFF	TGCGCCAGCAGCGGGACAGGGGGTGTTAACACTGAAGCTTTCTTT
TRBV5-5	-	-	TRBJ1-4	CASSLGGADGEKLFF	TGTGCCAGCAGCTTGGGAGGGGCGGATGGTGAAAAACTGTTTTTT